The entry that follows covers one TCR beta chain sequence. What it recognizes is unknown. The data are from a study of cytomegalovirus exposure and HLA in healthy donors. Study outcomes and limitations: Later analysis associated a missense DCLRE1C variant with TCR beta V- and J-gene trimming. Presence/absence analyses supposed approximately even sequencing depth among donors.

A multiplex PCR was run with 60 Vbeta primers and 13 Jbeta primers. Sequenced by immunoSEQ multiplex PCR; TCRdb stores in-frame clones only, minus some. The data show fewer than 50,000 clones, 66% seen once. These donors counted as nominally healthy when sampled, but unrecorded immune exposures were likely. Germline lookup yields CDR1 SNHLY and CDR2 FYNNEI. CDR3 size: 12 residues. V lost 6 bases and J 8 bases, leaving 10 bases between the germline ends. The sequence was collected from a man in his forties or fifties in good health and CMV-seropositive. Sample: PBMCs. The V gene is TRBV2, the J gene TRBJ1-4; TRBD1 is a possible D gene (5 bases). The CDR3 nucleotides read TGTGCCAGCAGGGGGGGAGAAGAAAAACTGTTTTTT. The encoded protein is CASRGGEEKLFF.